These 31 T cell receptor beta chains originate from one sample sequenced in a study of T cell repertoires in cytomegalovirus infection. MiXCR, applied by TCRdb to the reads, yields one record per CDR3 protein. The table records 350,000 to 400,000 distinct CDR3 sequences, 34% of them present only once. Antigens of these TCRs are unknown. Material: cultured PBMCs, obtained from culture after CMV antigen stimulation. All receptors come from a human donor in good health (CMV status not recorded). Some clones in this sample may be carry-over from other donors' samples.

This clonotype was detected only a few times. The chain recombines TRBV7-6 with TRBJ1-1, with 8 bases matching TRBD1. Trimming at V came to 2 bases and at J to 2 bases, leaving 7 bases not matched to a gene. The CDR3 covers 16 residues. The germline CDR1 and CDR2 sequences are SGHVS and FNYEAQ. CDR3 amino acids: CASSLLAGGVNTEAFF. CDR3 sequence (DNA): TGTGCCAGCAGCTTATTGGCAGGGGGCGTAAACACTGAAGCTTTCTTT.

The chain carries TRBV6-2 or TRBV6-3 and TRBJ2-3, with 9 positions matching TRBD2. Germline CDR1 and CDR2: MNHEY and SVGEGT. J was trimmed by 9 bases and V by 5 bases; bases with no gene match: 6. The CDR3 is 13 amino acids. The CDR3 DNA reads TGTGCCAGCAGTGCGGGAGGGCCACGGACGCAGTATTTT. Protein: CASSAGGPRTQYF.

The chain is built from TRBV3-1 and TRBJ2-1, with 10 bases identical to TRBD2. From germline, CDR1 is LGHDT and CDR2 YNNKEL (reference sequence). The CDR3 runs 15 residues. The V and J ends lost 1 base and 7 bases, in that order; junction bases with no gene match: 4. The CDR3 protein is CASSQGAGGSNEQFF. DNA of the CDR3: TGTGCCAGCAGCCAAGGAGCGGGAGGGTCTAATGAGCAGTTCTTC.

The chain employs TRBV28 and TRBJ1-4; perhaps TRBD1 as D (6 bases). This CDR3 comprises 14 residues. CDR1 is MDHEN, CDR2 SYDVKM, per germline. Trimming removed 10 bases at V and 7 bases at J, with 19 bases between. The CDR3 is CATAPQGGGEKLFF. CDR3 DNA: TGTGCCACCGCACCACAGGGAGGGGGTGAAAAACTGTTTTTT.

The chain is built from TRBV28 and TRBJ2-7, with D possibly being TRBD1 (7 bases). The CDR3 covers 14 residues. Trimming cost V 5 bases and J 4 bases, with 15 bases left between them. Germline values: CDR1 MDHEN, CDR2 SYDVKM. The CDR3 here is CASSQGGTAYEQYF. The CDR3 nucleotides are TGTGCCAGCAGTCAAGGAGGGACAGCGTACGAGCAGTACTTC.

This clonotype appeared a few times. This rearrangement joins TRBV7-2 to TRBJ2-5; 7 nucleotides agree with TRBD2. The CDR3 is made up of 15 amino acids. Trimming at V came to 0 bases and at J to 4 bases, leaving 5 bases not matched to a gene. Per germline, CDR1 SGHTA and CDR2 FQGNSA. This CDR3 is CASSLAGGARETQYF. In DNA, the CDR3 is TGTGCCAGCAGCTTAGCGGGAGGGGCCAGAGAGACCCAGTACTTC.

The table lists this clonotype with a few counts. The J gene is TRBJ2-7, the V gene TRBV14; TRBD2 matches at 8 bases. V lost 1 base and J lost 2; bases outside the gene matches: 4. Looked up from germline, CDR1 is SGHDN and CDR2 is FVKESK. CDR3 length: 15 residues. The CDR3 reads CASSQAPGGPYEQYF. The CDR3 nucleotides are TGTGCCAGCAGCCAAGCTCCGGGGGGGCCCTACGAGCAGTACTTC.

The chain is built from TRBV7-8 and TRBJ2-7, with TRBD2 matching 13 bases. Looked up from germline, CDR1 is SGHVS and CDR2 is FQNEAQ. With V trimmed by 5 bases and J by 6 bases, 7 bases remained unmatched. The CDR3 length is 15 residues. CDR3 protein: CASSPTSGRAVEQYV. In nucleotides, the CDR3 is TGTGCCAGCAGCCCAACTAGCGGGAGGGCCGTCGAGCAGTACGTC.

This clonotype was found many times. The rearrangement joins TRBV6-2 or TRBV6-3 to TRBJ2-1, with 7 positions matching TRBD2. This CDR3 spans 15 amino acids. Germline lookup yields CDR1 MNHEY and CDR2 SVGEGT. Unmatched junction bases numbered 10, after V lost 8 bases and J lost 3 bases. CDR3 in amino acids: CASREVLANYNEQFF. The CDR3 DNA follows: TGTGCCAGCCGAGAGGTACTAGCGAACTACAATGAGCAGTTCTTC.

This clonotype was found a few times. This chain links TRBV19 with TRBJ1-1; unclear D gene. The CDR3 totals 18 residues. Trimming removed 5 bases from V and 6 bases from J, with 28 bases in between. From germline, CDR1 is LNHDA and CDR2 SQIVND (reference sequence). The CDR3 nucleotides are TGTGCCAGTAGTCTAACAAACATTCCAGGTACTGGTTTCGCTGAAGCTTTCTTT. This codes for CASSLTNIPGTGFAEAFF.

Here the CDR3 DNA reads TGCGCCAGCAGCCAGGGCTCCCGGTTGCTAGCGGGGTCCTACAATGAGCAGTTCTTC. Its protein product is CASSQGSRLLAGSYNEQFF. This chain joins TRBV4-3 and TRBJ2-1; 9 nucleotides line up with TRBD2. The J segment lost 1 base and the V segment lost 3 bases, leaving 13 bases of the junction unmatched. The CDR3 totals 19 residues. The germline gives CDR1 LGHNA, CDR2 YSLEER.

This chain connects TRBV11-2 to TRBJ2-7; D ambiguous. The CDR3 is 14 amino acids. Germline lookup yields CDR1 SGHAT and CDR2 FQNNGV. Trimming stripped 1 base from V and 0 bases from J, with 7 bases between. In DNA form, the CDR3 reads TGTGCCAGCAGCTTAGCTTCTTCCTCCTACGAGCAGTACTTC. Its protein is CASSLASSSYEQYF. Looking up the rest from reference TRBV11-2 and TRBJ2-7 gives the full variable domain: EAGVAQSPRYKIIEKRQSVAFWCNPISGHATLYWYQQILGQGPKLLIQFQNNGVVDDSQLPKDRFSAERLKGVDSTLKIQPAKLEDSAVYLCASSLASSSYEQYFGPGTRLTVT.

The chain joins TRBV7-4 to TRBJ1-4; D is uncertain. The CDR3 has 13 amino acids. V dropped 6 bases and J dropped 3 bases, with 8 bases sitting between them. In germline, CDR1 is SGHVT, CDR2 SQSDAQ. CDR3 loop: CASSDDPNEKLFF. The CDR3 region has the DNA TGTGCCAGCAGTGACGACCCTAATGAAAAACTGTTTTTT.

The chain carries TRBV27 and TRBJ1-1, with D possibly TRBD1 on 6 matching bases. Trimming cost V 4 bases and J 4 bases, with 16 bases left between them. Germline-derived CDR1 and CDR2 are MNHEY and SMNVEV (reference sequence). The CDR3 covers 15 residues. In DNA, the CDR3 is TGTGCCAGCAGTTCTGAACAGGGCGGAGGCACTGAAGCTTTCTTT. Amino acid sequence: CASSSEQGGGTEAFF.

The chain uses TRBV15 and TRBJ1-4; no definite D call. Germline lookup yields CDR1 LNHNV and CDR2 YYDKDF (reference sequence). The V end was cut by 0 bases, the J end by 8 bases, with 7 bases between. The CDR3 runs 13 residues. The CDR3 reads CATSREIKEKLFF. The CDR3 DNA is TGTGCCACCAGCAGAGAGATTAAGGAAAAACTGTTTTTT.

This clonotype has only a few counts. CDR3 protein: CASSEAGGRDTEAFF. The CDR3 DNA sequence: TGTGCCAGCAGTGAGGCAGGGGGCCGGGACACTGAAGCTTTCTTT. V and J are TRBV2 and TRBJ1-1; 8 positions match TRBD1. The CDR3 is made up of 15 amino acids. V gave up 3 bases and J gave up 3 bases; unmatched junction bases: 6. Per germline, CDR1 SNHLY and CDR2 FYNNEI. Full variable domain (remainder filled in from reference TRBV2 and TRBJ1-1): EPEVTQTPSHQVTQMGQEVILRCVPISNHLYFYWYRQILGQKVEFLVSFYNNEISEKSEIFDDQFSVERPDGSNFTLKIRSTKLEDSAMYFCASSEAGGRDTEAFFGQGTRLTVV.

This clonotype was counted once. The chain recombines TRBV18 with TRBJ2-5; D gene ambiguous. Germline V gives CDR1 KGHSH, CDR2 LQKENI. This CDR3 has 14 residues. Trimming left V 0 bases short and J 1 base short, with 6 bases between. CDR3 DNA: TGTGCCAGCTCACCACCGCCCAGCCAAGAGACCCAGTACTTC. Protein sequence: CASSPPPSQETQYF.

The chain recombines TRBV7-3 with TRBJ2-2, with 8 bases identical to TRBD2. The CDR3 is 16 residues long. V lost 2 bases, J lost 3 bases, and 5 bases stayed unmatched. Germline V CDR1 and CDR2: SGHTA, FQGTGA. The CDR3 nucleotides are TGTGCCAGCAGCTTATTTCCGGGAGGGCACACCGGGGAGCTGTTTTTT. It is translated as CASSLFPGGHTGELFF.

This sequence joins TRBV5-4 and TRBJ2-1; no clear D gene. V lost 0 bases and J 8 bases, leaving 9 bases between the germline ends. From germline, CDR1 is SGHNT and CDR2 YYREEE (reference sequence). CDR3 length: 13 amino acids. The CDR3 DNA follows: TGTGCCAGCAGCTTGGCTGTGTGGGATGAGCAGTTCTTC. It codes for CASSLAVWDEQFF.

In its sample, this clonotype was seen a few times. V is TRBV20-1 and J is TRBJ1-2; TRBD1 is a possible D gene (6 bases). Germline V gene sequence: CDR1 DFQATT, CDR2 SNEGSKA (reference sequence). This CDR3 has 15 amino acids. V gave up 5 bases and J gave up 1 base, with 17 bases separating them. This CDR3 reads CSAAGTGTNNYGYTF. The CDR3 DNA is TGCAGTGCTGCGGGAACCGGGACAAATAACTATGGCTACACCTTC.

The rearrangement uses TRBV7-9 and TRBJ2-1; TRBD1 might be the D (5 bases). Per germline, CDR1 SEHNR and CDR2 FQNEAQ (reference sequence). The V and J ends lost 5 bases and 5 bases respectively, with 10 bases between them. The CDR3 totals 13 residues. DNA of the CDR3: TGTGCCAGCAGCCTCAGGGCAGACAATGAGCAGTTCTTC. Its protein product is CASSLRADNEQFF.

The chain links TRBV4-3 to TRBJ2-2; maybe TRBD2 (5 bases). This CDR3 spans 15 amino acids. Deletions cut 2 bases from V and 4 bases from J, with 11 bases between. CDR1 and CDR2 from the germline V gene are LGHNA and YSLEER. The CDR3 DNA follows: TGCGCCAGCAGCCAACTCACTAGTCTCACCGGGGAGCTGTTTTTT. This translates into CASSQLTSLTGELFF.

The CDR3, as DNA: TGCGCCAGCAGCCAAGCTGGGGGAATAGGGTCTGGGGCCAACGTCCTGACTTTC. Protein product: CASSQAGGIGSGANVLTF. This rearrangement joins TRBV4-1 to TRBJ2-6; perhaps D is TRBD1 or TRBD2 (5 bases each). V shed 1 base and J shed 1 base, with 14 bases lying between them. Germline CDR1 is MGHRA and CDR2 is YSYEKL. CDR3 length: 18 residues.

This clonotype was counted between two and nine times. V gene TRBV7-9 combines with J gene TRBJ2-1; the D gene is possibly TRBD2 (5 bases). Germline values: CDR1 SEHNR, CDR2 FQNEAQ (reference sequence). Trimming shortened V by 0 bases and J by 5 bases, and 17 bases separated the two germline ends. The CDR3 covers 17 residues. CDR3 DNA sequence: TGTGCCAGCAGCTTAGCCTCTCCACGGGTGGAGGACAATGAGCAGTTCTTC. It is translated as CASSLASPRVEDNEQFF.

The V call is TRBV2, the J call TRBJ2-1, with D unresolved. The CDR3 sequence is 11 residues long. The V gene lost 4 bases and the J gene lost 8 bases, with 6 bases spanning the gap. Germline V gives CDR1 SNHLY, CDR2 FYNNEI. CDR3 loop: CASSVLDEQFF. CDR3 nucleotide sequence: TGTGCCAGCAGTGTACTCGATGAGCAGTTCTTC.

This chain joins TRBV7-2 and TRBJ1-4; 9 bases match TRBD1. Germline V gives CDR1 SGHTA, CDR2 FQGNSA. V lost 5 bases, J lost 4 bases, and 5 bases stayed unmatched. The CDR3 length is 15 residues. CDR3 bases: TGTGCCAGCAGCCCGGACAGGGGCGGTAATGAAAAACTGTTTTTT. It specifies CASSPDRGGNEKLFF.

This clonotype was recorded a few times. The genes are TRBV5-1 and TRBJ1-1; 9 nucleotides agree with TRBD1. Trimming took 2 bases from V and 3 from J; bases not matched to a gene: 5. Per germline, CDR1 SGHRS and CDR2 YFSETQ. The CDR3 has 15 residues. CDR3 nucleotide sequence: TGCGCCAGCAGCTTACCGGGACAGGGCTACACTGAAGCTTTCTTT. This translates into CASSLPGQGYTEAFF.

This clonotype was counted only a few times. The V and J genes are TRBV6-1 and TRBJ2-3; D is perhaps TRBD2 (6 bases). Germline loops: CDR1 MNHNS, CDR2 SASEGT. This CDR3 is built from 15 residues. The V and J ends lost 4 bases and 2 bases respectively, with 13 bases between them. CDR3 residues: CASSGGDGYTDTQYF. The CDR3 nucleotides are TGTGCCAGCAGTGGGGGGGACGGATACACAGATACGCAGTATTTT.

This clonotype occurred once. This rearrangement joins TRBV19 to TRBJ1-2; 9 nucleotides match TRBD1. Unmatched junction bases numbered 7, after V lost 8 bases and J lost 3 bases. The CDR3 runs 14 residues. In germline, CDR1 is LNHDA, CDR2 SQIVND (reference sequence). The CDR3 region has the DNA TGTGCCAGTGAACGGGGACAGGGAGACTATGGCTACACCTTC. Translation gives CASERGQGDYGYTF.

This clonotype was picked up many times. J is TRBJ1-1 and V is TRBV20-1, with a possible D match to TRBD1 (6 bases). CDR1 is DFQATT and CDR2 is SNEGSKA in the germline V gene (reference sequence). The CDR3 has 8 residues. The CDR3 reads CNLQGTFF. CDR3 in DNA: TGCAATCTACAGGGAACTTTCTTT.

In its sample, this clonotype was seen a few times. This rearrangement joins TRBV19 to TRBJ2-7; TRBD2 aligns across 9 bases. The CDR3 has 15 residues. The V gene end was trimmed by 4 bases and the J gene end by 0 bases; junction bases not matched to a gene: 4. Germline CDR1 LNHDA, CDR2 SQIVND (reference sequence). Written as DNA, the CDR3 is TGTGCCAGTAGTAGTCTAGCGGGGAACTCCTACGAGCAGTACTTC. It codes for CASSSLAGNSYEQYF.